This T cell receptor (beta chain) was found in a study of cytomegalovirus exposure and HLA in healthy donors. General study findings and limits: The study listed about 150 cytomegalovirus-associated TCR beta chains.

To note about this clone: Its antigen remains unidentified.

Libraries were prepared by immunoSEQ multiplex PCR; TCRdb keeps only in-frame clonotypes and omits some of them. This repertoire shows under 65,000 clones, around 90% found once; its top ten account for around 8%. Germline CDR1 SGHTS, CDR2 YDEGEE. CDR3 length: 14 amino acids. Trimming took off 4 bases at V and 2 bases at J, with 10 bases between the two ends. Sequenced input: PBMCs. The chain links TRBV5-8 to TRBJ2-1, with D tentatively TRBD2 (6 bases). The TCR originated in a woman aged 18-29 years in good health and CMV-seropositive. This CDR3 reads CASSTGSPYNEQFF. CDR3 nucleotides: TGTGCCAGCAGCACCGGGAGCCCCTACAATGAGCAGTTCTTC.